The 9 T cell receptor beta chains in this list originate from one sample, sequenced in a study of cytomegalovirus exposure and HLA in healthy donors. Primers: 60 Vbeta forward and 13 Jbeta reverse. The data were produced by immunoSEQ multiplex PCR, yet TCRdb's version contains in-frame clones alone and is incomplete. The data contain 100,000 to 150,000 clones, 64% of them singletons. Sequences were obtained from PBMCs. Every receptor here comes from a woman aged 40 to 49 in good health and CMV-seronegative.

This clone has only one observation. The chain employs TRBV6-1 and TRBJ2-1, with 11 nucleotides matching TRBD2. Germline V CDR1 and CDR2: MNHNS, SASEGT. With V trimmed by 6 bases and J by 5 bases, 9 bases remained unmatched. The CDR3 sequence is 16 residues long. The CDR3 sequence is CASRELAGAANNEQFF. For the CDR3, the DNA is TGTGCCAGCAGAGAACTAGCGGGGGCCGCAAACAATGAGCAGTTCTTC.

The J gene is TRBJ2-1, the V gene TRBV7-3, with a possible D match to TRBD2 (5 bases). The CDR3 length is 13 residues. The V gene lost 4 bases and the J gene lost 3 bases, with 7 bases spanning the gap. The germline gives CDR1 SGHTA, CDR2 FQGTGA. Here the CDR3 DNA reads TGTGCCAGCAGCTCCACTAGCTACAATGAGCAGTTCTTC. Translating it yields CASSSTSYNEQFF.

The count of this clone is one. The chain combines TRBV5-6 with TRBJ2-3; perhaps TRBD2 as D (6 bases). Trimming stripped 0 bases from V and 2 bases from J, with 16 bases between. Germline V lookup: CDR1 SGHDT, CDR2 YYEEEE. The length of the CDR3 is 17 residues. The CDR3 loop reads CASSLGGVLSLTDTQYF. CDR3 DNA sequence: TGTGCCAGCAGCTTGGGGGGGGTCCTCTCACTCACAGATACGCAGTATTTT.

This clone was found a few times. The chain employs TRBV11-2 and TRBJ2-7, with D perhaps TRBD2 (5 bases). The CDR3 runs to 15 residues. V lost 1 base to trimming and J lost 1 base, with 11 bases between them. Germline CDR1 reads SGHAT; CDR2 reads FQNNGV. This chain's CDR3 is CASSLGGLLSYEQYF. CDR3 bases: TGTGCCAGCAGCTTAGGCGGACTCCTATCCTACGAGCAGTACTTC.

The chain joins TRBV5-4 to TRBJ1-1; D remains unclear. V lost 1 base and J lost 7, with 14 bases in between. This CDR3 is built from 14 residues. Germline CDR1 reads SGHNT; CDR2 reads YYREEE (reference sequence). CDR3: CASSLQRSVDEAFF. CDR3 sequence (DNA): TGTGCCAGCAGCTTGCAAAGGAGTGTGGATGAAGCTTTCTTT.

The V gene is TRBV7-9, the J gene TRBJ2-1; 8 bases line up with TRBD1. This CDR3 has 15 residues. CDR1 and CDR2 (germline): SEHNR, FQNEAQ (reference sequence). V shed 3 bases, J shed 7 bases, and the junction held 8 bases outside the gene matches. CDR3 sequence reads: CASSLGQEVGNEQFF. The CDR3, as DNA: TGTGCCAGCAGCTTGGGACAGGAGGTAGGGAATGAGCAGTTCTTC. Complete variable domain (other parts from reference TRBV7-9 and TRBJ2-1): DTGVSQNPRHKITKRGQNVTFRCDPISEHNRLYWYRQTLGQGPEFLTYFQNEAQLEKSRLLSDRFSAERPKGSFSTLEIQRTEQGDSAMYLCASSLGQEVGNEQFFGPGTRLTVL.

The chain has TRBV6-1 and TRBJ1-4, with D maybe TRBD1 (5 bases). CDR1 is MNHNS, CDR2 SASEGT, per germline. Trimming removed 8 bases from V and 7 bases from J, with 20 bases in between. CDR3 length equals 15 residues. CDR3: CASYSRRRGSEKLFF. The CDR3 DNA is TGTGCCAGCTACTCACGACGTCGGGGGAGTGAAAAACTGTTTTTT.

This clone was counted between two and nine times. Other DNA variants within this sample encode the same CDR3. The chain carries TRBV5-6 and TRBJ1-1; D remains ambiguous. The V end was cut by 7 bases, the J end by 2 bases, with 21 bases between. Germline-derived CDR1 and CDR2 are SGHDT and YYEEEE. The CDR3 is 16 residues long. The CDR3 loop is CASETPPGIGNTEAFF. The CDR3 coding sequence is TGTGCCAGCGAAACCCCCCCGGGAATCGGAAACACTGAAGCTTTCTTT. Based on the CDR3 plus reference TRBV5-6 and TRBJ1-1, the full variable domain is DAGVTQSPTHLIKTRGQQVTLRCSPKSGHDTVSWYQQALGQGPQFIFQYYEEEERQRGNFPDRFSGHQFPNYSSELNVNALLLGDSALYLCASETPPGIGNTEAFFGQGTRLTVV.

A few counts support this clone. The V and J genes are TRBV9 and TRBJ1-3; the D gene is possibly TRBD1 (6 bases). The CDR3 is made up of 14 amino acids. CDR1 and CDR2 (germline): SGDLS, YYNGEE. Deletions cut 3 bases from V and 2 bases from J, with 9 bases between. In DNA form, the CDR3 reads TGTGCCAGCAGCGCAGGGGTCCCTGGAAACACCATATATTTT. Its translation is CASSAGVPGNTIYF.